This T cell receptor beta chain is from a study of blood T cell repertoires in COVID-19. Study as a whole: From the United States, Italy and Spain came samples of acute and convalescent COVID-19. PBMCs, B-cell-depleted T cells, or T cells were the source of the cDNA or gDNA that made up the material.

Per the authors' pipeline: Counts of nucleated cells, estimated from reference gene primer amplification, were obtained. Sequencing was performed with immunoSEQ multiplex PCR; in TCRdb, only in-frame clones are kept and a portion is missing. V, J and clone size are those of that table, while D and trimming were read from the DNA. The sample shows 150,000 to 200,000 clones, under 85% of them seen only once. Trimming cost V 6 bases and J 6 bases, with 18 bases left between them. Germline loops: CDR1 MDHEN, CDR2 SYDVKM. There are 15 residues in the CDR3. This clone was detected only once. The V gene is TRBV28, the J gene TRBJ1-5, with D uncertain. The source material was peripheral blood. The TCR sequence derives from a man aged 55 to 69 with active or convalescent COVID-19. CDR3 sequence reads: CASRGADSILQPQHF. The CDR3 DNA follows: TGTGCCAGCAGGGGTGCTGACTCGATACTTCAGCCCCAGCATTTT.